These T cell receptor beta chains were read from a single sample in a study of shared clonotypes between healthy human individuals. Measured with immunoSEQ multiplex PCR; TCRdb has only the in-frame clones, and not every one. The sample records about 2.3 million clones, roughly 93% being singletons. Sequenced: naive CD4+ T cells from PBMCs. The source is a man aged 18 to 30 in good health. Some clones in this sample may be carry-over from other donors' samples. Each CDR3 is given with its conserved first and last residue. D genes are given only for firm matches. Size is stated for part of the rows, as once, few or many counts, or as a class when the clone is expanded.

abundance | len | d_gene | j_gene | v_gene | CDR3aa | CDR3nt
- | 12 | - | TRBJ2-5 | TRBV2 | CASRRGIETQYF | TGTGCCAGCAGGAGGGGGATTGAGACCCAGTACTTC
- | 12 | - | TRBJ1-6 | TRBV7-2 | CASSQAHGALHF | TGTGCCAGCAGCCAGGCCCATGGAGCCCTCCACTTT
- | 13 | TRBD1 | TRBJ2-7 | TRBV28 | CASSSGTGVEQYF | TGTGCCAGCAGTTCCGGGACAGGGGTCGAGCAGTACTTC
- | 13 | - | TRBJ2-3 | TRBV5-1 | CASSLGGTDTQYF | TGCGCCAGCAGCTTAGGCGGCACAGATACGCAGTATTTT
- | 16 | TRBD2 | TRBJ2-7 | TRBV5-4 | CASRAGGTSGTYEQYF | TGTGCCAGCAGGGCCGGAGGGACTAGCGGGACCTACGAGCAGTACTTC
- | 16 | TRBD1 | TRBJ1-5 | TRBV19 | CASSRQGAVSNQPQHF | TGTGCCAGTAGCCGGCAGGGGGCGGTTAGCAATCAGCCCCAGCATTTT
few | 15 | TRBD1 | TRBJ2-2 | TRBV7-3 | CASSSAGGVDGELFF | TGTGCCAGCAGCTCCGCAGGGGGTGTGGACGGGGAGCTGTTTTTT
- | 15 | - | TRBJ2-5 | TRBV5-1 | CASCVGNYNQETQYF | TGCGCCAGCTGCGTAGGGAACTACAACCAAGAGACCCAGTACTTC
once | 10 | - | TRBJ2-7 | TRBV19 | CASIICEQYF | TGTGCCAGTATTATTTGCGAGCAGTACTTC
- | 16 | - | TRBJ2-7 | TRBV6-5 | CASSYFQGGSPYEQYF | TGTGCCAGCAGTTACTTTCAGGGGGGATCTCCCTACGAGCAGTACTTC
- | 15 | - | TRBJ1-2 | TRBV6-5 | CASRRVGAKGYGYTF | TGTGCCAGCAGAAGGGTTGGGGCAAAAGGCTATGGCTACACCTTC
few | 14 | - | TRBJ1-1 | TRBV6-6 | CASRKQIMNTEAFF | TGTGCCAGCAGGAAACAGATCATGAACACTGAAGCTTTCTTT
- | 15 | TRBD2 | TRBJ2-4 | TRBV4-1 | CASSHPSGSKNIQYF | TGCGCCAGCAGCCACCCTAGCGGGAGTAAAAACATTCAGTACTTC
- | 13 | - | TRBJ2-7 | TRBV7-2 | CASSLGRPYEQYF | TGTGCCAGCAGCTTAGGTCGCCCCTACGAGCAGTACTTC
few | 15 | - | TRBJ1-5 | TRBV6-1 | CASSEFVVGNQPQHF | TGTGCCAGCAGTGAATTTGTGGTTGGCAATCAGCCCCAGCATTTT
- | 19 | TRBD1 | TRBJ1-1 | TRBV5-1 | CASSLIAGEGGWMGTEAFF | TGCGCCAGCAGCTTAATAGCGGGAGAAGGGGGCTGGATGGGGACTGAAGCTTTCTTT
- | 13 | TRBD1 | TRBJ2-1 | TRBV7-3 | CASSLGQDNEQFF | TGTGCCAGCAGCTTGGGACAGGACAATGAGCAGTTCTTC
- | 16 | - | TRBJ1-1 | TRBV11-1 | CASSQAGRTMNTEAFF | TGTGCCAGCAGCCAGGCAGGCAGGACCATGAACACTGAAGCTTTCTTT
- | 17 | TRBD2 | TRBJ2-6 | TRBV27 | CASRRLAGDAGANVLTF | TGTGCCAGCAGAAGACTAGCGGGAGACGCTGGGGCCAACGTCCTGACTTTC
few | 13 | TRBD1 | TRBJ1-5 | TRBV29-1 | CSVATGSNQPQHF | TGCAGCGTTGCGACAGGGAGCAATCAGCCCCAGCATTTT
- | 17 | TRBD2 | TRBJ2-3 | TRBV13 | CASSTAIAGGATDTQYF | TGTGCCAGCAGCACCGCCATAGCGGGAGGGGCCACAGATACGCAGTATTTT
once | 13 | - | TRBJ1-1 | TRBV14 | CASSPIGNTEAFF | TGTGCCAGCAGCCCCATTGGGAACACTGAAGCTTTCTTT
- | 16 | - | TRBJ1-1 | TRBV4-1 | CASSQGGFLWFSEAFF | TGCGCCAGCAGCCAAGGGGGGTTTTTGTGGTTCTCTGAAGCTTTCTTT
- | 14 | TRBD2 | TRBJ2-7 | TRBV11-3 | CASSLGGSSYEQYF | TGTGCCAGCAGCTTGGGGGGGAGCTCCTACGAGCAGTACTTC